This T cell receptor beta chain was retrieved from a study of blood T cell repertoires in COVID-19 (dated by TCRdb to the early 2020s). Regarding the study in general: The collaborator samples originated in the United States, Italy and Spain and spanned the acute and convalescent phases of COVID-19. The prospective study material was composed of cDNA or gDNA derived from T cells, B-cell-depleted T cells, or PBMCs. Subjects who had been exposed to COVID-19, were actively infected with it, or had recovered from it provided the deeply sampled blood TCRbeta repertoires that made up the dataset. The repertoires were released in a freely available public database intended as a resource for research on the immune response to SARS-CoV-2. The samples were drawn from the first 160 participants of the ongoing ImmuneRACE study and from 1,254 subjects provided by 6 global collaborators. The sample metadata nearly always contained a de-identified subject ID, COVID-19 status, age in years and sex. HLA class I and class II types, where available, came from metadata supplied by the sample provider rather than from assay-based typing.

Collaborating institutions collected whole blood in K2EDTA tubes following their own protocols. For TCRbeta analysis, collaborators shipped samples as frozen whole blood, isolated PBMCs, or DNA extracted from either of those sample types. Study-level results and caveats: The quantity of clinical and demographic metadata differed by source and by participant and was supplied without curation.

The CDR3 starts with the cysteine, ends with the phenylalanine, and has 15 residues. Only the CDR3 DNA stays, 45 bases, in frame from base 1. The germline V gene gives CDR1 as MDHEN and CDR2 as SYDVKM. Trimming leaves V shorter by 7 bases and J shorter by 2 bases, with the junction holding 5 bases beyond the gene matches. Points on this clone: The antigen it binds to is not known. Qualities for individual bases were not recorded, and no much larger clone is one base off.

TCRbeta CDR3 regions were amplified from genomic DNA using the immunoSEQ Assay, a bias-controlled multiplex PCR. The authors' pipeline ran thus. The number of nucleated cells in each sample was estimated by amplification of reference gene primers within the assay. Sequence reads were collapsed and filtered to measure the absolute abundance of every unique TCRbeta CDR3 rearrangement. For each sample, productive Simpson clonality was calculated as the square root of Simpson's diversity index over productive rearrangements. The table was pulled from immuneACCESS by TCRdb, which kept in-frame rearrangements only. Such tables lose some clones; where checked, under half of the loss comes from unresolved V genes, and the rest has no known cause. Clone size and the V and J calls come from that table; the DNA yielded D and trimming. Present in this sample are roughly 200,000 clones, more than 65% of which were seen just once. The top ten constitute roughly 13% of the sample.

This TCR was sampled from a human donor in a cohort sampled during active COVID-19. The rearranged segments are TRBV28 and TRBJ2-6; 7 central bases correspond to TRBD2. Sequenced input: peripheral blood. The CDR3 region reads CASNSAGTGANVLTF. The nucleotide sequence is TGTGCCAGCAATTCAGCGGGAACTGGGGCCAACGTCCTGACTTTC.